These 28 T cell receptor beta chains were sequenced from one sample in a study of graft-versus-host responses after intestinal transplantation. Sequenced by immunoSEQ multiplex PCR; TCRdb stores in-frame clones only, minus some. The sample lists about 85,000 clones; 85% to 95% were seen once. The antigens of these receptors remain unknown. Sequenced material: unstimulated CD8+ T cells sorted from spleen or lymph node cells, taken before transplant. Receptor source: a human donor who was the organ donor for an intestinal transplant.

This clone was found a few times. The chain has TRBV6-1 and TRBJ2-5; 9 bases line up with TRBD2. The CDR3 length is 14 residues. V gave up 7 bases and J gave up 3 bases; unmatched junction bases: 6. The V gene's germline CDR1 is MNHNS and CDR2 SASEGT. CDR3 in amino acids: CASTSIAGEETQYF. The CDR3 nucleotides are TGTGCCAGCACGTCGATAGCGGGGGAAGAGACCCAGTACTTC.

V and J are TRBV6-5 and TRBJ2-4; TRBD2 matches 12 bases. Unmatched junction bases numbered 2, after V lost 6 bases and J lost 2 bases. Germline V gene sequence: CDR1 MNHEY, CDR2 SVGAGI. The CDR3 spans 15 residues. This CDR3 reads CASSWTSGTKNIQYF. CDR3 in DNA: TGTGCCAGCAGCTGGACTAGCGGGACCAAAAACATTCAGTACTTC.

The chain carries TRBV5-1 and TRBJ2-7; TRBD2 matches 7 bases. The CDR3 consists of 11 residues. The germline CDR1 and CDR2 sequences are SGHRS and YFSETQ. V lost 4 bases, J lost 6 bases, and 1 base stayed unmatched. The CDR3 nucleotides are TGCGCCAGCAGCCCGGGGGGCGAGCAGTACTTC. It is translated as CASSPGGEQYF.

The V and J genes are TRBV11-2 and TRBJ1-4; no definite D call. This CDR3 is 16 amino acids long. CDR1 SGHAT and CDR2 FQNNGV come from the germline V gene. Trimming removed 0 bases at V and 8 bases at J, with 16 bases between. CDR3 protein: CASSLDHPMMGEKLFF. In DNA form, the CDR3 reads TGTGCCAGCAGCTTAGACCATCCCATGATGGGAGAAAAACTGTTTTTT.

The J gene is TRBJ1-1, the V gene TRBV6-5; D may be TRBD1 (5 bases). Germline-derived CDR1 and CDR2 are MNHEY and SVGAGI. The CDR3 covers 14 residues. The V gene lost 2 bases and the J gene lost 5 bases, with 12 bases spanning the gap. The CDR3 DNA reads TGTGCCAGCAGTTACGGCGGGGGGTTGACTGAAGCTTTCTTT. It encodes CASSYGGGLTEAFF.

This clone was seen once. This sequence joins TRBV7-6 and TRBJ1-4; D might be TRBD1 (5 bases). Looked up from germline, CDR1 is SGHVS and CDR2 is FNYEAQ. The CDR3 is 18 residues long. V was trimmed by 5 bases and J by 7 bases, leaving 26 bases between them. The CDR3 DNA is TGTGCCAGCAGCGCAAAGACAGATTCTGGGGTCTTAAGTGAAAAACTGTTTTTT. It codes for CASSAKTDSGVLSEKLFF.

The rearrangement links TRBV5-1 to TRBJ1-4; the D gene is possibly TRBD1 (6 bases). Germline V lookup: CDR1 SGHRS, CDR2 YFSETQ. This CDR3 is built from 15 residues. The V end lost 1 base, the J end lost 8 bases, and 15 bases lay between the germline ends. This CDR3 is CASSLLGRGEEKLFF. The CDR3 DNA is TGCGCCAGCAGCTTGCTCGGCAGGGGTGAGGAAAAACTGTTTTTT.

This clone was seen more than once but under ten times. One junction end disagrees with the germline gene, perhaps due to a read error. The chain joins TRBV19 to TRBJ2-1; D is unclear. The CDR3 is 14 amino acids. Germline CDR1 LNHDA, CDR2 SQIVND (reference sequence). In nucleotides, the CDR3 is TGTGCCAGTAGTATAGACTCCACCTACGATGAGCAGTTCTTC. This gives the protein CASSIDSTYDEQFF.

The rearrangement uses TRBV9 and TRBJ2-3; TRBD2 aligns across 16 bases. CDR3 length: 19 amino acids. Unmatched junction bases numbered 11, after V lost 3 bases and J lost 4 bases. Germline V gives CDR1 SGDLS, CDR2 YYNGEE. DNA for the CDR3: TGTGCCAGCAGCGGAGTTATCGGGACTAGCGGGAGGGGTCCAGATACGCAGTATTTT. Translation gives CASSGVIGTSGRGPDTQYF.

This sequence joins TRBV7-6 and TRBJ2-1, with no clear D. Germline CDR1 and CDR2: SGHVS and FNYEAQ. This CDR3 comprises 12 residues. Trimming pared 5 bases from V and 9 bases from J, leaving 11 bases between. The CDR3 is CASSPDFIEQFF. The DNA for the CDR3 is TGTGCCAGCAGCCCGGATTTCATTGAGCAGTTCTTC.

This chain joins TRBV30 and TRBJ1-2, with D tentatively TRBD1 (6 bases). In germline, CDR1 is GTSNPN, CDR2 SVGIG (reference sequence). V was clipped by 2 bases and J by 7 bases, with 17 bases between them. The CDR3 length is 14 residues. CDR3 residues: CAWSSRGRGSGYTF. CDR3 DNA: TGTGCCTGGAGTTCGCGGGGGCGCGGTAGTGGCTACACCTTC.

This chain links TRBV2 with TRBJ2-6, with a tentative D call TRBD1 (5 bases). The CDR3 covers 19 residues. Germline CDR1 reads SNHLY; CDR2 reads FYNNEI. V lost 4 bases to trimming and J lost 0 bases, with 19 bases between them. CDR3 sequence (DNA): TGTGCCAGCAGTGGAGACACAGGACAATGGAGCTCTGGGGCCAACGTCCTGACTTTC. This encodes CASSGDTGQWSSGANVLTF. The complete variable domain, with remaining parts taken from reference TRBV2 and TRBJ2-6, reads EPEVTQTPSHQVTQMGQEVILRCVPISNHLYFYWYRQILGQKVEFLVSFYNNEISEKSEIFDDQFSVERPDGSNFTLKIRSTKLEDSAMYFCASSGDTGQWSSGANVLTFGAGSRLTVL.

The CDR3 spells CASSQGEGAAYNEQFF. The CDR3 DNA follows: TGCGCCAGCAGCCAAGGCGAGGGGGCCGCCTACAATGAGCAGTTCTTC. The V call is TRBV4-1, the J call TRBJ2-1, with TRBD1 identical over 7 bases. Germline trimming cut 1 base from V and 2 bases from J; bases unmatched to any gene: 5. The CDR3 length is 16 residues. Per germline, CDR1 MGHRA and CDR2 YSYEKL.

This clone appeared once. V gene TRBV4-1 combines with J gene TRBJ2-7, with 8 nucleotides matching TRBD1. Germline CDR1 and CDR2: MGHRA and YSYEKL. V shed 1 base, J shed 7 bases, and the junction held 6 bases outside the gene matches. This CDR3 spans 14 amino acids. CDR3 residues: CASSQGGQGREQYF. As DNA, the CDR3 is TGCGCCAGCAGCCAAGGAGGACAGGGTAGGGAGCAGTACTTC.

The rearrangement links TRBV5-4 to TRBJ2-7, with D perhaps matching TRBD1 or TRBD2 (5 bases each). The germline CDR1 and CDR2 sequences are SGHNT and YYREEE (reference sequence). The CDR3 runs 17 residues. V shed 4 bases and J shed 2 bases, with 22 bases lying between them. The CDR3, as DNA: TGTGCCAGCAGCCGCTCACGGGACCGCCTTACCGCCTACGAGCAGTACTTC. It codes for CASSRSRDRLTAYEQYF.

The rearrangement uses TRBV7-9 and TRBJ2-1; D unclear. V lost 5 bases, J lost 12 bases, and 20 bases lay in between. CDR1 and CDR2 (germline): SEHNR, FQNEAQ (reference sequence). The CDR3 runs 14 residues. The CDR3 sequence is CASSPYYSTFGQFF. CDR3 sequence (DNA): TGTGCCAGCAGCCCCTATTACAGTACATTTGGGCAGTTCTTC.

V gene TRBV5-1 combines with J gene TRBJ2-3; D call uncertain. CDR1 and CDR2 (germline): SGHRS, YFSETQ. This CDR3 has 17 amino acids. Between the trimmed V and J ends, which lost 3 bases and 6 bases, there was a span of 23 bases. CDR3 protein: CASSSIRPAPRIDTQYF. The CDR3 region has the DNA TGCGCCAGCAGCTCCATCAGACCTGCCCCTCGAATCGATACGCAGTATTTT.

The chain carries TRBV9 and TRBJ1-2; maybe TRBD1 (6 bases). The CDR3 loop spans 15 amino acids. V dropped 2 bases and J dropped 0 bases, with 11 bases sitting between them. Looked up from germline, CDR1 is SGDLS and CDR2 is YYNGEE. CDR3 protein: CASSVLGQANYGYTF. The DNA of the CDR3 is TGTGCCAGCAGCGTGTTGGGACAAGCTAACTATGGCTACACCTTC.

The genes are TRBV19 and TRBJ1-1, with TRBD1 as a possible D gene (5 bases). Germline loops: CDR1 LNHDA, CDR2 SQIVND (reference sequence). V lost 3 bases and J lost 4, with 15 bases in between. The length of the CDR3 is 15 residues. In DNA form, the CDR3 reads TGTGCCAGTAGTATCGGTGGCCAGGGCAGCACTGAAGCTTTCTTT. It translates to CASSIGGQGSTEAFF.

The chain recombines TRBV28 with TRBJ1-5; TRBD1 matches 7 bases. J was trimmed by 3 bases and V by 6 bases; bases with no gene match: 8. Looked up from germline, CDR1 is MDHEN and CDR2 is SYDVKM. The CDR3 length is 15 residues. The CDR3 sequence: CASRYRGNTNQPQHF. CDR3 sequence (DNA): TGTGCCAGCAGATACAGGGGTAATACCAATCAGCCCCAGCATTTT.

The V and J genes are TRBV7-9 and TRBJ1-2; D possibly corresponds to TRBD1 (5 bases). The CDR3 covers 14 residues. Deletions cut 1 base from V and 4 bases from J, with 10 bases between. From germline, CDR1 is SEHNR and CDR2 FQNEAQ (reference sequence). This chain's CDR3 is CASSLGGGTYGYTF. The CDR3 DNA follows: TGTGCCAGCAGCTTAGGGGGAGGGACCTATGGCTACACCTTC.

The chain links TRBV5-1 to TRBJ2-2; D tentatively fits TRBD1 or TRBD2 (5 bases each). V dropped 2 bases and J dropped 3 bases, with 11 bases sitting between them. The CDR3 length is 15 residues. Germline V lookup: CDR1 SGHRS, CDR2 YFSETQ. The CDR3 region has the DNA TGCGCCAGCAGCTTTTGGCAGGGAGACACCGGGGAGCTGTTTTTT. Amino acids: CASSFWQGDTGELFF.

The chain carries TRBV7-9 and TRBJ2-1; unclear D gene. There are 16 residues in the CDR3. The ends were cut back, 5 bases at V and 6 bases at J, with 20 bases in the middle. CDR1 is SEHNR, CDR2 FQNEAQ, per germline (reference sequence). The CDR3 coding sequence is TGTGCCAGCAGCCTCAGTCATGGGCCGAACCGCAATGAGCAGTTCTTC. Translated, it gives CASSLSHGPNRNEQFF.

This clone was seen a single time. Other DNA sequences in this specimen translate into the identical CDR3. CDR3 region: CSVWGNTGELFF. The CDR3, as DNA: TGCAGCGTCTGGGGGAACACCGGGGAGCTGTTTTTT. The V call is TRBV29-1, the J call TRBJ2-2, with D hard to call. Germline V gene data show CDR1 as SQVTM and CDR2 as ANQGSEA. The CDR3 spans 12 residues. Trimming stripped 6 bases from V and 1 base from J, with 6 bases between.

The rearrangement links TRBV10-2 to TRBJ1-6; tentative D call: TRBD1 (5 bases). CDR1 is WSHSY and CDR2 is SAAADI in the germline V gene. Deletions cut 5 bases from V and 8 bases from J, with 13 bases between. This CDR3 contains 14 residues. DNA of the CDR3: TGCGCCAGCAGTTCCGGGACGGGGTATTCACCCCTCCACTTT. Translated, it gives CASSSGTGYSPLHF.

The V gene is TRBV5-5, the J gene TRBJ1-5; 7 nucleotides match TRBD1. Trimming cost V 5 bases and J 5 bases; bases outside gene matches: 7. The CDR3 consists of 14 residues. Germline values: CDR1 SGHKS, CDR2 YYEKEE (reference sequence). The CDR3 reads CASSTGAGHQPQHF. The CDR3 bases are TGTGCCAGCAGTACAGGGGCAGGGCATCAGCCCCAGCATTTT. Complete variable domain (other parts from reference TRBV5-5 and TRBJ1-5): DAGVTQSPTHLIKTRGQQVTLRCSPISGHKSVSWYQQVLGQGPQFIFQYYEKEERGRGNFPDRFSARQFPNYSSELNVNALLLGDSALYLCASSTGAGHQPQHFGDGTRLSIL.

The CDR3 protein is CASSSLNETQYF. The DNA of the CDR3 is TGTGCCAGCAGCTCTCTAAACGAGACCCAGTACTTC. The genes are TRBV11-2 and TRBJ2-5; no reliable D call. This CDR3 has 12 amino acids. In germline, CDR1 is SGHAT, CDR2 FQNNGV. V was trimmed by 4 bases and J by 5 bases, leaving 8 bases between them.

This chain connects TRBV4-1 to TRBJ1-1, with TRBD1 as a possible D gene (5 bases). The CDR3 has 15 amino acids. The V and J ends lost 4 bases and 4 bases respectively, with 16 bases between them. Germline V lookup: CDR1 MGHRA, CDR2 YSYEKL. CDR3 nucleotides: TGCGCCAGCAGCCTTAAAAGGGGCGTATTCACTGAAGCTTTCTTT. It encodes CASSLKRGVFTEAFF.